Below, one TCR beta chain is given with its context. The antigen remains undetermined. The data derive from a study of regulatory T cells in long-lasting Graves disease. The time point: persistent/refractory GD, antithyroid drugs over 5 years with positive TRAb. PBMCs provided the RNA from which the TCR library was made. CDR3 length: 15 residues. V lost 3 bases, J lost 3 bases, and 6 bases stayed unmatched. CDR1 SGHAT and CDR2 FQNNGV come from the germline V gene. Study-wide points: Whereas new patients shared about 980 public clonotypes, persistent patients shared more, at approximately 2,500.

Library construction for TCR beta used iRepertoire HTBI primers and Arm-PCR of CDR3 regions. TCRdb itself ran the multiplex PCR reads through MiXCR, one entry per CDR3 protein. The table lists 400,000 to 500,000 distinct CDR3 sequences, 20% to 25% of them singletons, with around 7% in the top ten. This receptor was identified in a female donor with Graves disease. The chain uses TRBV11-2 and TRBJ2-7; TRBD1 agrees at 9 bases. The source material was peripheral blood mononuclear cells (PBMCs), sampled when the disease was refractory, from a patient treated with antithyroid drugs. CDR3 nucleotides: TGTGCCAGCAGCTTCATTCGGACAGGGGTCTACGAGCAGTACTTC. Its translation: CASSFIRTGVYEQYF.